Presented here are 23 T cell receptor beta chains from one specimen sequenced in a study of shared T cell receptors in the human thymus. The table came from immunoSEQ multiplex PCR; TCRdb's copy has only in-frame clones and leaves some out. The sample has 650,000 to 950,000 clones, 80% to 90% seen once. The sample was also reused in another study, on human thymus T cells.

Input material: thymocytes. The receptor source for this set is a girl less than two years old with a congenital heart defect.

The CDR3 region is CASSSDEDRGTQYF. CDR3 in DNA: TGTGCCAGCAGTTCAGACGAGGACCGGGGGACCCAGTACTTC. The J gene is TRBJ2-5, the V gene TRBV28, with TRBD2 as a possible D gene (5 bases). Germline-derived CDR1 and CDR2 are MDHEN and SYDVKM. V was shortened by 4 bases and J by 7 bases, with 16 bases between the two germline ends. This CDR3 is built from 14 residues.

V usage is TRBV6-1 and J usage is TRBJ1-5, with D perhaps matching TRBD1 (6 bases). The V end lost 1 base, the J end lost 4 bases, and 8 bases lay between the germline ends. CDR1 is MNHNS and CDR2 is SASEGT in the germline V gene. The CDR3 sequence is 14 residues long. CDR3 coding DNA: TGTGCCAGCAGTGAAGGGACAGAAAATCAGCCCCAGCATTTT. Protein: CASSEGTENQPQHF.

The V call is TRBV28, the J call TRBJ1-6, with D maybe TRBD1 (5 bases). The V gene's germline CDR1 is MDHEN and CDR2 SYDVKM. The CDR3 is 17 amino acids. V lost 5 bases and J 9 bases, leaving 23 bases between the germline ends. CDR3 nucleotide sequence: TGTGCCAGCAGTACAAGCCCCTCCAGGGAACGAGGTTCACCCCTCCACTTT. It codes for CASSTSPSRERGSPLHF.

In this sample, this clone turned up once. The chain is built from TRBV7-2 and TRBJ2-4, with D hard to call. Germline CDR1 is SGHTA and CDR2 is FQGNSA. The CDR3 extends over 15 amino acids. Trimming took off 3 bases at V and 0 bases at J, with 9 bases between the two ends. CDR3 in amino acids: CASSLVLLAKNIQYF. The CDR3 DNA follows: TGTGCCAGCAGCTTGGTACTTCTAGCCAAAAACATTCAGTACTTC.

This chain joins TRBV7-3 and TRBJ2-2, with 7 nucleotides matching TRBD1. Unmatched junction bases numbered 5, after V lost 0 bases and J lost 4 bases. The CDR3 extends over 16 amino acids. Germline V gene lookup returns CDR1 SGHTA and CDR2 FQGTGA. The CDR3 here is CASSLTPGQSTGELFF. The CDR3 DNA is TGTGCCAGCAGCTTAACCCCGGGACAGTCCACCGGGGAGCTGTTTTTT.

The CDR3 is CASSYSAGENQPQHF. In nucleotides, the CDR3 is TGTGCCAGCAGTTACTCGGCGGGGGAAAATCAGCCCCAGCATTTT. The chain couples TRBV6-5 to TRBJ1-5, with D possibly TRBD1 on 5 matching bases. CDR1 and CDR2 (germline): MNHEY, SVGAGI. The ends were cut back, 0 bases at V and 4 bases at J, with 10 bases in the middle. This CDR3 spans 15 amino acids.

V usage is TRBV18 and J usage is TRBJ2-4; D ambiguous. Trimming removed 2 bases at V and 4 bases at J, with 12 bases between. The germline V gene has CDR1 KGHSH and CDR2 LQKENI. The CDR3 consists of 15 residues. CDR3 DNA: TGTGCCAGCTCACCAGATCCTAACGGGAAAAACATTCAGTACTTC. Its translation: CASSPDPNGKNIQYF.

The chain has TRBV19 and TRBJ1-1; D not certain. This CDR3 comprises 14 residues. From germline, CDR1 is LNHDA and CDR2 SQIVND (reference sequence). V dropped 7 bases and J dropped 4 bases, with 16 bases sitting between them. The CDR3 is CASTPRGVFTEAFF. The CDR3 coding sequence is TGTGCCAGTACCCCCCGAGGCGTTTTCACTGAAGCTTTCTTT. The full variable domain, its missing parts supplied by reference TRBV19 and TRBJ1-1, is DGGITQSPKYLFRKEGQNVTLSCEQNLNHDAMYWYRQDPGQGLRLIYYSQIVNDFQKGDIAEGYSVSREKKESFPLTVTSAQKNPTAFYLCASTPRGVFTEAFFGQGTRLTVV.

The V gene is TRBV7-9, the J gene TRBJ1-4; 7 bases are shared with TRBD1. With 5 bases clipped from V and 7 bases from J, the junction kept 7 bases outside the gene matches. CDR3 size: 14 residues. CDR1 is SEHNR, CDR2 FQNEAQ, per germline (reference sequence). In DNA, the CDR3 is TGTGCCAGCAGCCACGGGACAGTCGGTGAAAAACTGTTTTTT. It is translated as CASSHGTVGEKLFF. Drawing the rest from reference TRBV7-9 and TRBJ1-4, the complete variable domain is DTGVSQNPRHKITKRGQNVTFRCDPISEHNRLYWYRQTLGQGPEFLTYFQNEAQLEKSRLLSDRFSAERPKGSFSTLEIQRTEQGDSAMYLCASSHGTVGEKLFFGSGTQLSVL.

This sequence joins TRBV27 and TRBJ2-7; TRBD1 matches at 9 bases. The V segment lost 8 bases and the J segment 3 bases; nucleotides outside the gene matches: 11. This CDR3 has 15 residues. CDR1 and CDR2 (germline): MNHEY, SMNVEV (reference sequence). CDR3 loop: CASRLTRDRDYEQYF. CDR3 DNA: TGTGCCAGCCGATTGACCCGGGACAGGGACTACGAGCAGTACTTC.

The chain uses TRBV6-1 and TRBJ2-1, with TRBD2 matching 12 bases. Trimming took 2 bases from V and 7 from J; bases not matched to a gene: 3. The CDR3 is made up of 15 amino acids. Germline V lookup: CDR1 MNHNS, CDR2 SASEGT. The chain's CDR3 is CASSELAGGLNEQFF. CDR3 bases: TGTGCCAGCAGTGAACTAGCGGGGGGGCTGAATGAGCAGTTCTTC.

The rearrangement joins TRBV5-5 to TRBJ1-6; D is uncertain. Trimming shortened V by 5 bases and J by 0 bases, and 15 bases separated the two germline ends. Germline V lookup: CDR1 SGHKS, CDR2 YYEKEE (reference sequence). The CDR3 is made up of 17 amino acids. The CDR3 nucleotides read TGTGCCAGCAGTCAAGTTGAGGGAGGCTCCTATAATTCACCCCTCCACTTT. It is translated as CASSQVEGGSYNSPLHF.

The V and J genes are TRBV5-8 and TRBJ2-7, with D maybe TRBD2 (6 bases). V lost 0 bases and J lost 2, with 15 bases in between. The CDR3 consists of 16 residues. Germline lookup yields CDR1 SGHTS and CDR2 YDEGEE. The CDR3 loop is CASSLEGRGRTYEQYF. The CDR3 nucleotides read TGTGCCAGCAGCTTGGAAGGCCGGGGGAGGACCTACGAGCAGTACTTC.

This clone occurred once. This sequence joins TRBV2 and TRBJ1-4; no definite D call. Deletions cut 1 base from V and 2 bases from J, with 20 bases between. CDR1 SNHLY and CDR2 FYNNEI come from the germline V gene. CDR3 length: 19 amino acids. Here the CDR3 DNA reads TGTGCCAGCAGTGAAGAGTCGAATCCTTCCGGACTTACTAATGAAAAACTGTTTTTT. It encodes CASSEESNPSGLTNEKLFF.

The gene calls are TRBV7-8 and TRBJ1-2, with 9 bases lining up with TRBD1. Trimming at V came to 4 bases and at J to 4 bases, leaving 10 bases not matched to a gene. Germline CDR1 reads SGHVS; CDR2 reads FQNEAQ. CDR3 length equals 16 residues. CDR3 nucleotides: TGTGCCAGCAGCTACGAACCGGGACAGGGAGGCTATGGCTACACCTTC. Its protein product is CASSYEPGQGGYGYTF.

The chain carries TRBV5-6 and TRBJ2-5; D may be TRBD1 (6 bases). The CDR3 is 15 residues long. The ends were cut back, 3 bases at V and 10 bases at J, with 22 bases in the middle. Looked up from germline, CDR1 is SGHDT and CDR2 is YYEEEE. The CDR3, as DNA: TGTGCCAGCAGCTCAAAACGGAGCCCAGGGGTGGACCAGTACTTC. It specifies CASSSKRSPGVDQYF.

The table lists this clone with a few counts. CDR3 DNA sequence: TGTGCCAGCAGTCCCTGCAGGATGATGAACACTGAAGCTTTCTTT. Translated: CASSPCRMMNTEAFF. The rearrangement joins TRBV6-5 to TRBJ1-1; the D is unclear. This CDR3 is 15 amino acids long. Deletions cut 5 bases from V and 0 bases from J, with 13 bases between. Germline loops: CDR1 MNHEY, CDR2 SVGAGI.

This clone was observed a few times. V and J are TRBV20-1 and TRBJ2-7, with no clear D. CDR1 is DFQATT and CDR2 is SNEGSKA in the germline V gene (reference sequence). The CDR3 spans 11 residues. The ends were cut back, 6 bases at V and 0 bases at J, with 6 bases in the middle. The CDR3 is CSAVSSYEQYF. As DNA, the CDR3 is TGCAGTGCGGTGAGCTCCTACGAGCAGTACTTC.

This rearrangement joins TRBV6-6 to TRBJ1-2; the D is unclear. V shed 2 bases and J shed 3 bases, with 10 bases lying between them. CDR3 length: 14 residues. Germline values: CDR1 MNHNY, CDR2 SVGAGI (reference sequence). The CDR3 DNA follows: TGTGCCAGCAGTTACCGGAGTTTTGACTATGGCTACACCTTC. It yields the protein CASSYRSFDYGYTF.

This chain uses TRBV30 with TRBJ2-3, with no clear D. CDR3 length equals 13 residues. Germline loops: CDR1 GTSNPN, CDR2 SVGIG (reference sequence). The ends were cut back, 1 base at V and 0 bases at J, with 5 bases in the middle. CDR3 DNA sequence: TGTGCCTGGAGTGCACATAGCACAGATACGCAGTATTTT. This encodes CAWSAHSTDTQYF.

The chain employs TRBV10-1 and TRBJ1-1; TRBD1 matches at 8 bases. The V segment lost 4 bases and the J segment 0 bases; nucleotides outside the gene matches: 16. CDR3 length equals 19 residues. Germline V CDR1 and CDR2: WNHNN, SYGVQD (reference sequence). CDR3 nucleotides: TGCGCCAGCAGTGGCTCCGGGCCGGGACAGGAGGTGATGAACACTGAAGCTTTCTTT. It codes for CASSGSGPGQEVMNTEAFF.

The chain links TRBV5-4 to TRBJ2-7, with 8 positions matching TRBD2. Germline values: CDR1 SGHNT, CDR2 YYREEE (reference sequence). Germline trimming cut 4 bases from V and 4 bases from J; bases unmatched to any gene: 7. The CDR3 is 14 residues long. CDR3 loop: CASSPTGGLYEQYF. CDR3 bases: TGTGCCAGCAGCCCGACGGGGGGGCTATACGAGCAGTACTTC.

This rearrangement joins TRBV7-6 to TRBJ2-2; TRBD1 matches 8 bases. V gave up 5 bases and J gave up 4 bases; unmatched junction bases: 9. The CDR3 is 16 amino acids. Germline V gene sequence: CDR1 SGHVS, CDR2 FNYEAQ. The CDR3 sequence: CASSLGQAKFTGELFF. CDR3 coding DNA: TGTGCCAGCAGCCTGGGACAGGCGAAATTCACCGGGGAGCTGTTTTTT.